In this sample, the clone carrying this T cell receptor (beta chain) turned up a few times. Antigen specificity is unknown. Because the CDR3's place on the DNA is in doubt, the DNA is left out and the CDR3 is given as listed by TCRdb. One entry per CDR3 protein, called by TCRdb with MiXCR from the 5' RACE reads. This sample carries about 360,000 distinct CDR3 sequences, about 15% of them seen once, and the ten largest clones take 22%. The data were taken from a study of T-cell memory formation after mild COVID-19. Study-wide results and caveats: The appearance of some responding clones in pre-infection memory suggested that cross-reactive memory joined.

Germline V gene lookup returns CDR1 ENHRY and CDR2 SYGVKD. The CDR3 region is 13 residues in length, termini included. This chain joins TRBV10-3 and TRBJ1-2; the table gives TRBD1 as D, unverified against the DNA. The source material was PBMCs or a T cell subset sorted from them (not recorded which). This sequence was found in a young man who had mild COVID-19 (a few samples of this study predate the infection). Cell type and time point are not known. CDR3 region: CAISEVAGGTQAF.